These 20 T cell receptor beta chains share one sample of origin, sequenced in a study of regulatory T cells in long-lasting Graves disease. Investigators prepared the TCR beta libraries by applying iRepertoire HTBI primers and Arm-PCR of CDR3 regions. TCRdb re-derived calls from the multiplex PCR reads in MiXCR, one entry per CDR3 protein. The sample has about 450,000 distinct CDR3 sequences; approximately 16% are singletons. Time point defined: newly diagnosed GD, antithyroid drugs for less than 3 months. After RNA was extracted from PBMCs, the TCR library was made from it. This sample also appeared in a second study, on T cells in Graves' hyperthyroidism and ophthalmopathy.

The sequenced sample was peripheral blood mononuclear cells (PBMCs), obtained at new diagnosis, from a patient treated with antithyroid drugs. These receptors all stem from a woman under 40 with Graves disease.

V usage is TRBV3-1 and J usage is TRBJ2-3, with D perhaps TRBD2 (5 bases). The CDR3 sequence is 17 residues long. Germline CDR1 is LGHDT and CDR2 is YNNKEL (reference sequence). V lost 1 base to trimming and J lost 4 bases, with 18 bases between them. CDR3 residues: CASSQVRTEASADTQYF. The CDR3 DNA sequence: TGTGCCAGCAGCCAAGTGAGGACGGAGGCCTCAGCAGATACGCAGTATTTT.

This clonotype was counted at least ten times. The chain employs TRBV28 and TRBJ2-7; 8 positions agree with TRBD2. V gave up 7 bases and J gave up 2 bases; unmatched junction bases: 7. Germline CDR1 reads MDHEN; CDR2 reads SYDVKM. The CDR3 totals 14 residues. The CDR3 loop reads CASTSGLETYEQYF. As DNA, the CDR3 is TGTGCCAGCACCTCGGGACTAGAGACCTACGAGCAGTACTTC. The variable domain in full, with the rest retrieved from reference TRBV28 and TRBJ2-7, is DVKVTQSSRYLVKRTGEKVFLECVQDMDHENMFWYRQDPGLGLRLIYFSYDVKMKEKGDIPEGYSVSREKKERFSLILESASTNQTSMYLCASTSGLETYEQYFGPGTRLTVT.

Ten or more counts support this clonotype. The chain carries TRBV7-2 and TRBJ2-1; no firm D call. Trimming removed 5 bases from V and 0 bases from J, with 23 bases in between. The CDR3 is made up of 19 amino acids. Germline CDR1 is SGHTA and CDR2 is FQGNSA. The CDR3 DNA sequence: TGTGCCAGCAGCCCACTTATGAGGACGCCCAAGAGCTCCTACAATGAGCAGTTCTTC. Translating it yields CASSPLMRTPKSSYNEQFF.

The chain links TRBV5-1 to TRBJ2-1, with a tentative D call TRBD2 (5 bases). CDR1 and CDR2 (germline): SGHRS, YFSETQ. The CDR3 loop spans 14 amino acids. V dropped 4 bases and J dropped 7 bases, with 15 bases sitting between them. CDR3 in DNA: TGCGCCAGCAGCCTACCTAGTCGGGGAAATGAGCAGTTCTTC. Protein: CASSLPSRGNEQFF.

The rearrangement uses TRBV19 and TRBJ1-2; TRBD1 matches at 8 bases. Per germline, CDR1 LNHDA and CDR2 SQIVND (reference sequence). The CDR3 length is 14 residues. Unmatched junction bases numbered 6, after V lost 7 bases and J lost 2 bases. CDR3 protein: CASTTGVRNYGYTF. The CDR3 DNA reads TGTGCCAGTACGACAGGGGTCAGGAACTATGGCTACACCTTC. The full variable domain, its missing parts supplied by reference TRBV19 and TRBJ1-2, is DGGITQSPKYLFRKEGQNVTLSCEQNLNHDAMYWYRQDPGQGLRLIYYSQIVNDFQKGDIAEGYSVSREKKESFPLTVTSAQKNPTAFYLCASTTGVRNYGYTFGSGTRLTVV.

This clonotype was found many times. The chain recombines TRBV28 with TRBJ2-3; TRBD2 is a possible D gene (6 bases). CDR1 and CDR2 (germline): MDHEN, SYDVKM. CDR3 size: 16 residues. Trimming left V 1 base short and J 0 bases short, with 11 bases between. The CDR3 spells CASSLLAGSSTDTQYF. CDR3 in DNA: TGTGCCAGCAGTTTATTGGCGGGAAGTAGCACAGATACGCAGTATTTT.

Here the CDR3 DNA reads TGCAGTGCTAGGGTTCTTAGACGGCGCACCGGGGAGCTGTTTTTT. This gives the protein CSARVLRRRTGELFF. The chain uses TRBV20-1 and TRBJ2-2; D gene uncertain. V was shortened by 3 bases and J by 4 bases, with 15 bases between the two germline ends. The CDR3 spans 15 residues. In germline, CDR1 is DFQATT, CDR2 SNEGSKA (reference sequence).

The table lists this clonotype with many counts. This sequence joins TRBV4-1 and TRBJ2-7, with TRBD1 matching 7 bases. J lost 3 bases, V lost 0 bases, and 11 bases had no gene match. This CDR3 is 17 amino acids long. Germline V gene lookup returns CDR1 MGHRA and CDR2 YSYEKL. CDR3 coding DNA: TGCGCCAGCAGCCAAGACGTAGCTTCCCAGGGGGTCTACGAGCAGTACTTC. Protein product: CASSQDVASQGVYEQYF.

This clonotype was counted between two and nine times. Written as DNA, the CDR3 is TGTGCCAGCAGTACAGAAGCGGTCACTGAAGCTTTCTTT. Its protein product is CASSTEAVTEAFF. The J gene is TRBJ1-1, the V gene TRBV6-1; D is ambiguous. The CDR3 contains 13 residues. Germline V gives CDR1 MNHNS, CDR2 SASEGT. V shed 5 bases and J shed 4 bases, with 11 bases lying between them.

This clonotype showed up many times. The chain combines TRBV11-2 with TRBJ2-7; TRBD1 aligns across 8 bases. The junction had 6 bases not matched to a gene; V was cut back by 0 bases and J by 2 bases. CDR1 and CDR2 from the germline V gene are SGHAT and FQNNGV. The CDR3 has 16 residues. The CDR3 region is CASSLDGWTGTYEQYF. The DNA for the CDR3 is TGTGCCAGCAGCTTAGATGGTTGGACAGGGACCTACGAGCAGTACTTC.

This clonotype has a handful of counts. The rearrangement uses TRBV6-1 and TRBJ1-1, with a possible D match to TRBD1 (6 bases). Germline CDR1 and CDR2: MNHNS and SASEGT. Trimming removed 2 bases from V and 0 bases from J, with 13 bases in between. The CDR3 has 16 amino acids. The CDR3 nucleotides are TGTGCCAGCAGTGAAATGTGGGGGCGATTGAACACTGAAGCTTTCTTT. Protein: CASSEMWGRLNTEAFF.

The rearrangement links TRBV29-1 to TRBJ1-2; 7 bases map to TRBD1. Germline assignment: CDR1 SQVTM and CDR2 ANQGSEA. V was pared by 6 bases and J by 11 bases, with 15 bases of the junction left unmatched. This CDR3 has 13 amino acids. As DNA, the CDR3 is TGCAGCGTACCGAGCCGGGACAGTCGTGGATACACCTTC. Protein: CSVPSRDSRGYTF.

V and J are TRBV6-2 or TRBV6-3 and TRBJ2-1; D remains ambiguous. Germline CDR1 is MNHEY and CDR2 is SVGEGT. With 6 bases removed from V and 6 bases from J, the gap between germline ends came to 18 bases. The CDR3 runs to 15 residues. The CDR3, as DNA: TGTGCCAGCAGGGGTCACACCCGGACGGGCAATGAGCAGTTCTTC. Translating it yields CASRGHTRTGNEQFF.

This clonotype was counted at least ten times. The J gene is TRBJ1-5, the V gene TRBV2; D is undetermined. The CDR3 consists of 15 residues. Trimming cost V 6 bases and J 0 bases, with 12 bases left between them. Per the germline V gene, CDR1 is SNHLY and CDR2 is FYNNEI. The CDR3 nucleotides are TGTGCCAGCAGGGGCCTCCGAGATAGCAATCAGCCCCAGCATTTT. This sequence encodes CASRGLRDSNQPQHF.

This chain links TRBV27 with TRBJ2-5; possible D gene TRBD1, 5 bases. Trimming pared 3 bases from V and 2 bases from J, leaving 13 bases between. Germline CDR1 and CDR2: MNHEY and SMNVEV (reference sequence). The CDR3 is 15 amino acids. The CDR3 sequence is CASSLTATVQETQYF. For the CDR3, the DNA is TGTGCCAGCAGTTTGACAGCGACAGTACAAGAGACCCAGTACTTC.

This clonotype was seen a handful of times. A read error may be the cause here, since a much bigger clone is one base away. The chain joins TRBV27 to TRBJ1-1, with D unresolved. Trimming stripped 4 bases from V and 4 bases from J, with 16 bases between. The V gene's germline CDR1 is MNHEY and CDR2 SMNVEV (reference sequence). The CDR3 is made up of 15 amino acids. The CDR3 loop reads CASSSYREMSTEAFF. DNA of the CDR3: TGTGCCAGCAGTTCTTATCGGGAGATGAGCACTGAAGCTTTCTTT.

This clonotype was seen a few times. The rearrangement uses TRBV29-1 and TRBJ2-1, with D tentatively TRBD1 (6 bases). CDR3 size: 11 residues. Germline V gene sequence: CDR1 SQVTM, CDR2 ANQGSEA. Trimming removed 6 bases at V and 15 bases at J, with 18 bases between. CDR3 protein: CSVSGRGLPFF. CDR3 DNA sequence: TGCAGCGTCTCGGGCAGGGGCCTTCCGTTCTTC.

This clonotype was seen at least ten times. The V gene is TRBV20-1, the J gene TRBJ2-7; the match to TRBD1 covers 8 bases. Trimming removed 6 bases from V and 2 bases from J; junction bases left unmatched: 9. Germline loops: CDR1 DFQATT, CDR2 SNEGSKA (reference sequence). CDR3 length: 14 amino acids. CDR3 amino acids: CSAGVGDRTYEQYF. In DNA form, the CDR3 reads TGCAGTGCAGGGGTAGGGGACAGGACCTACGAGCAGTACTTC.

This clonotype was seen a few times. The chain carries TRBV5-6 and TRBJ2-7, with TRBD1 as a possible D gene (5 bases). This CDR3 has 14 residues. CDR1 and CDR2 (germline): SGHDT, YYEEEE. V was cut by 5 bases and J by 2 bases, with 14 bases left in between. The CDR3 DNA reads TGTGCCAGCAGAATGGGGCAGGGCCCCTACGAGCAGTACTTC. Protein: CASRMGQGPYEQYF.

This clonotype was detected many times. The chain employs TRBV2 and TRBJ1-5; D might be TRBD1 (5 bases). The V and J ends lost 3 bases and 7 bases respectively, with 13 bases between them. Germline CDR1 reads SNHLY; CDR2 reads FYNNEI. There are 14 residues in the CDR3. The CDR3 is CASSDYRMAQPQHF. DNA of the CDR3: TGTGCCAGCAGTGACTACAGGATGGCCCAGCCCCAGCATTTT.